This TCR beta chain came from a study of cytomegalovirus exposure and HLA in healthy donors. Although they were nominally healthy when sampled, donors likely had unrecorded immune exposures. Amplification used 60 Vbeta primers and 13 Jbeta primers. TCRdb keeps only in-frame clones here, not all; method: immunoSEQ multiplex PCR. The table lists 100,000 to 150,000 clones, approximately 78% of them singletons. V shed 4 bases and J shed 3 bases, with 8 bases lying between them. The CDR3 consists of 13 residues. The germline V gene encodes CDR1 MNHNS and CDR2 SASEGT. This sequence originates from a man between 40 and 49 years old in good health and CMV-seronegative. V usage is TRBV6-1 and J usage is TRBJ2-3; D possibly corresponds to TRBD2 (5 bases). The specimen sequenced was PBMCs. The CDR3 sequence is CASSVPGTDTQYF. The CDR3 DNA reads as TGTGCCAGCAGTGTACCGGGGACAGATACGCAGTATTTT.